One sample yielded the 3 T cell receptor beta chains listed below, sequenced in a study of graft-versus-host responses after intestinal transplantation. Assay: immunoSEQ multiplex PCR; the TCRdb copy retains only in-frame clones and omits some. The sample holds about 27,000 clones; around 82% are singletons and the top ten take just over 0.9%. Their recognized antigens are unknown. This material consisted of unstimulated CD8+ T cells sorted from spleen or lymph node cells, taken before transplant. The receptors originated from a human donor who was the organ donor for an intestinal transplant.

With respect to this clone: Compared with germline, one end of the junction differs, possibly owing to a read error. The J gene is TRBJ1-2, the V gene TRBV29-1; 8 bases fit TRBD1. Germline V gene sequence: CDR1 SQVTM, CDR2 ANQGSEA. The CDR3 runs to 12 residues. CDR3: CSFTGAATGDNF. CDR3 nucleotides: TGCAGCTTCACAGGGGCGGCGACAGGGGACAATTTC. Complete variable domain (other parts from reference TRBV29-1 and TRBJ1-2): SAVISQKPSRDICQRGTSLTIQCQVDSQVTMMFWYRQQPGQSLTLIATANQGSEATYESGFVIDKFPISRPNLTFSTLTVSNMSPEDSSIYLCSFTGAATGDNFGSGTRLTVV.

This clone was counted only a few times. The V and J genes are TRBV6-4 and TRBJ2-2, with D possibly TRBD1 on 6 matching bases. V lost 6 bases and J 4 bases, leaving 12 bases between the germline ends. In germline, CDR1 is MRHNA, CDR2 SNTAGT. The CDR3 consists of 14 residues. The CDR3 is CASSAGTSTGELFF. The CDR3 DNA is TGTGCCAGCAGCGCCGGGACAAGCACCGGGGAGCTGTTTTTT.

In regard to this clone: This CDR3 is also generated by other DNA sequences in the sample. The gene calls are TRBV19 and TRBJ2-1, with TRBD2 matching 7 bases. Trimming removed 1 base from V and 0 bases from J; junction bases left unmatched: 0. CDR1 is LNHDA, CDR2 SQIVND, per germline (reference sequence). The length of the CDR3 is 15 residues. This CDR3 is CASSIAGGSYNEQFF. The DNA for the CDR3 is TGTGCCAGTAGTATAGCGGGGGGCTCCTACAATGAGCAGTTCTTC. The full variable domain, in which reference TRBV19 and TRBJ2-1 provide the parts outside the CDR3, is DGGITQSPKYLFRKEGQNVTLSCEQNLNHDAMYWYRQDPGQGLRLIYYSQIVNDFQKGDIAEGYSVSREKKESFPLTVTSAQKNPTAFYLCASSIAGGSYNEQFFGPGTRLTVL.